The clone carrying this T cell receptor (beta chain) came up many times. Its matching antigen is unknown. PBMCs numbering 2 million and stored at -80 C yielded the unsorted libraries. This specimen belongs to a study of neurological immune-mediated disorders. Findings and caveats of the study: Private repertoires in all groups were suggested by the finding that expanded clones across subjects shared no CDR3 amino acid sequences.

V lost 6 bases, J lost 1 base, and 10 bases lay in between. This CDR3 spans 14 amino acids. Germline assignment: CDR1 ENHRY and CDR2 SYGVKD. The cDNA came from 5'RACE with 10-nucleotide random UMIs. TCRdb processed the 5' RACE reads anew with MiXCR; each CDR3 protein has one entry. The sample has approximately 30,000 distinct CDR3 sequences; more than 20% are singletons. Sequencing was carried out using PBMCs. This clonotype was obtained from a woman aged 55-69 years in good health. The J gene is TRBJ1-3, the V gene TRBV10-3; TRBD1 is a possible D gene (6 bases). The CDR3: CAIRADRSGNTIYF. The CDR3 nucleotides are TGTGCCATCAGGGCAGACAGGTCTGGAAACACCATATATTTT.